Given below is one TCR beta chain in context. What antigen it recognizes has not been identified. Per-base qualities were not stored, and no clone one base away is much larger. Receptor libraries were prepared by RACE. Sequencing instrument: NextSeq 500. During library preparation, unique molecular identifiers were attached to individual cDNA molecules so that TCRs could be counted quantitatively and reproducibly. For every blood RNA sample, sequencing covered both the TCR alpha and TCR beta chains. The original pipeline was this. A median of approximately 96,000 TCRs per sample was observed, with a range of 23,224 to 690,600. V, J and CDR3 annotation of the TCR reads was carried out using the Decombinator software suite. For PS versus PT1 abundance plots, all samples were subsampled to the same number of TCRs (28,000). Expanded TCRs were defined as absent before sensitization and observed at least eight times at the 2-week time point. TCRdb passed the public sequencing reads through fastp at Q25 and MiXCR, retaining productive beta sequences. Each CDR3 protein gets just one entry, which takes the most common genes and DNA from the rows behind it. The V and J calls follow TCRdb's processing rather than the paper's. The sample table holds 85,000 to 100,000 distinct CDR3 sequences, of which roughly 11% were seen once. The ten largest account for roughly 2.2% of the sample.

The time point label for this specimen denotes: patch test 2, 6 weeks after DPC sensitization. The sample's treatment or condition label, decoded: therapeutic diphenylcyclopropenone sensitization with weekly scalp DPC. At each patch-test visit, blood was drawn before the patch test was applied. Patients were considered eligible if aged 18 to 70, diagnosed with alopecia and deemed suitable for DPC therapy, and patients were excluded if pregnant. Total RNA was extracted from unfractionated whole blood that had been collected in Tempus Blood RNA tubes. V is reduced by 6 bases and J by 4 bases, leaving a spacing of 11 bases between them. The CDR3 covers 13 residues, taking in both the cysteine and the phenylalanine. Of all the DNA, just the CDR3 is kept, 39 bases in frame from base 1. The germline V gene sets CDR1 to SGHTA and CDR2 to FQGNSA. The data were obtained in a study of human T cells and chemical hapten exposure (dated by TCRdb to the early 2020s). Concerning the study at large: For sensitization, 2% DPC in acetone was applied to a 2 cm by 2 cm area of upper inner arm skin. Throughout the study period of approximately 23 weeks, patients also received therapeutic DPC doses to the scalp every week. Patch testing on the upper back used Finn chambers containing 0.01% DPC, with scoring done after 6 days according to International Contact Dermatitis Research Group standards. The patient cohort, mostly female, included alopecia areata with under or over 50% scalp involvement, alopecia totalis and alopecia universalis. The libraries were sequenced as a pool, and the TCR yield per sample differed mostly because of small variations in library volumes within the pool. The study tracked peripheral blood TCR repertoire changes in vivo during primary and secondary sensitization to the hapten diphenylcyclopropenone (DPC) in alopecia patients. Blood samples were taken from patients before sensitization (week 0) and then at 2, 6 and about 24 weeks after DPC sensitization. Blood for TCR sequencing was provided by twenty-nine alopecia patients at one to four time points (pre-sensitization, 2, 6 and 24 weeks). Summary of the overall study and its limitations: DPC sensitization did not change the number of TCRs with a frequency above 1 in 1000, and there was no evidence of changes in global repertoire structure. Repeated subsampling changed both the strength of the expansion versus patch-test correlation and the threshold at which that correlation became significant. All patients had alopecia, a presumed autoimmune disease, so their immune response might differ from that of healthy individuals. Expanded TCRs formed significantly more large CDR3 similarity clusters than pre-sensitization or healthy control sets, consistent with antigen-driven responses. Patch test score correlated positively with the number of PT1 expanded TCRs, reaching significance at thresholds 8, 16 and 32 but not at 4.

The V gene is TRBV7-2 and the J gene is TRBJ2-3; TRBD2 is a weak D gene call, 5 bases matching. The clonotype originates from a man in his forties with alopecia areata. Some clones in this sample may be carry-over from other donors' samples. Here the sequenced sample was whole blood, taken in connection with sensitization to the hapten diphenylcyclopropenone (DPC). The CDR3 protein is CASRKDSSDTQYF. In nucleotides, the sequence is TGTGCCAGCAGGAAGGACTCCTCAGATACGCAGTATTTT.